These T cell receptor beta chains were read from a single sample in a study of shared clonotypes between healthy human individuals. Some clones are missing from TCRdb's copy, which holds only in-frame ones; the method was immunoSEQ multiplex PCR. The sample includes 330,000 or so clones, more than 60% of them seen just once. The sample consisted of memory CD4+ T cells sorted from blood. These receptors were collected from a young man in good health. CDR3s include the opening cysteine and the closing phenylalanine or tryptophan. The D gene is left open where the match is weak. The size field is filled for only some rows; it gives once, few, many or a size class.

len | abundance | j_gene | v_gene | d_gene | CDR3aa | CDR3nt
20 | . | TRBJ1-5 | TRBV9 | TRBD1 | CASSFRYPAGRGFGNQPQHF | TGTGCCAGCAGCTTCCGGTACCCAGCGGGCAGGGGGTTTGGCAATCAGCCCCAGCATTTT
15 | many | TRBJ2-3 | TRBV18 | TRBD2 | CATETGLAGTDTQYF | TGTGCCACCGAGACGGGACTAGCGGGCACAGATACGCAGTATTTT
15 | . | TRBJ2-1 | TRBV11-3 | TRBD1 | CTSSLEGTGFHEQFF | TGTACCAGCAGCTTAGAAGGGACAGGGTTTCACGAGCAGTTCTTC
15 | . | TRBJ2-7 | TRBV5-1 | TRBD1 | CASSPGQGEVYEQYF | TGCGCCAGCAGCCCGGGACAGGGGGAAGTCTACGAGCAGTACTTC
12 | . | TRBJ1-2 | TRBV6-1 | . | CASSEVFGGYTF | TGTGCCAGCAGTGAAGTTTTTGGGGGCTACACCTTC
14 | . | TRBJ2-5 | TRBV5-1 | . | CASSLLGRQETQYF | TGCGCCAGCAGCTTGTTGGGCAGGCAAGAGACCCAGTACTTC
13 | . | TRBJ2-1 | TRBV7-8 | . | CASSSGLNNEQFF | TGTGCCAGCAGCTCCGGACTGAACAATGAGCAGTTCTTC
13 | . | TRBJ2-3 | TRBV4-2 | . | CASSLSGEDTQYF | TGTGCCAGCAGCCTTTCGGGCGAGGATACGCAGTATTTT
14 | . | TRBJ2-2 | TRBV19 | TRBD1 | CASSMDRAAGELFF | TGTGCCAGTAGTATGGACAGGGCAGCCGGGGAGCTGTTTTTT
13 | few | TRBJ1-1 | TRBV7-3 | TRBD1 | CASSRQGNTEAFF | TGTGCCAGCAGCCGACAGGGTAACACTGAAGCTTTCTTT
13 | . | TRBJ2-7 | TRBV6-5 | . | CASTGIGRDEQYF | TGTGCCAGCACCGGAATTGGCCGCGACGAGCAGTACTTC
12 | . | TRBJ1-2 | TRBV28 | . | CASSADIGGYTF | TGTGCCAGCAGTGCGGACATCGGGGGCTACACCTTC
18 | . | TRBJ2-2 | TRBV5-1 | TRBD2 | CASSPHSGGWKNTGELFF | TGCGCCAGCAGCCCCCATTCGGGAGGGTGGAAGAACACCGGGGAGCTGTTTTTT
14 | . | TRBJ2-1 | TRBV11-2 | TRBD1 | CASSFGTGVNEQFF | TGTGCCAGCAGCTTCGGGACAGGGGTTAATGAGCAGTTCTTC
15 | few | TRBJ2-3 | TRBV5-1 | . | CASSFTGGSTDTQYF | TGCGCCAGCAGCTTTACTGGGGGGAGCACAGATACGCAGTATTTT
14 | once | TRBJ2-5 | TRBV6-1 | TRBD1 | CASMRGQGVETQYF | TGTGCCAGCATGAGGGGACAGGGGGTTGAGACCCAGTACTTC
14 | . | TRBJ2-5 | TRBV2 | . | CASSENSVGETQYF | TGTGCCAGCAGCGAGAATTCGGTAGGAGAGACCCAGTACTTC
15 | . | TRBJ2-2 | TRBV6-1 | TRBD1 | CATVGTGMVSGELFF | TGTGCCACCGTGGGGACAGGGATGGTGTCCGGGGAGCTGTTTTTT
12 | . | TRBJ2-7 | TRBV10-3 | TRBD1 | CAIRGQGMLQYF | TGTGCCATCAGAGGACAGGGGATGCTGCAGTACTTC
18 | . | TRBJ2-2 | TRBV4-3 | TRBD2 | CASSQAGTSGVFTGELFF | TGCGCCAGCAGCCAGGCCGGGACTAGCGGTGTATTCACCGGGGAGCTGTTTTTT
17 | . | TRBJ2-2 | TRBV19 | TRBD2 | CASKVLWGGTNTGELFF | TGTGCCAGTAAGGTCCTATGGGGGGGGACCAACACCGGGGAGCTGTTTTTT
14 | . | TRBJ2-7 | TRBV5-1 | TRBD2 | CASSSGLAPYEQYF | TGCGCCAGCAGCTCGGGACTAGCTCCCTACGAGCAGTACTTC
15 | few | TRBJ1-5 | TRBV6-1 | . | CASSLEGAANQPQHF | TGTGCCAGCAGTTTAGAAGGGGCTGCCAATCAGCCCCAGCATTTT
11 | . | TRBJ2-7 | TRBV15 | . | CATSRGYEQYF | TGTGCCACCAGCAGGGGGTACGAGCAGTACTTC
14 | . | TRBJ2-7 | TRBV19 | TRBD2 | CAPLGPGGAYEQYF | TGTGCCCCCCTCGGACCGGGAGGCGCCTACGAGCAGTACTTC
15 | . | TRBJ2-7 | TRBV5-1 | TRBD1 | CASSLVGQAGSGQYF | TGCGCCAGCAGCTTGGTAGGACAGGCTGGGAGCGGACAGTACTTC
15 | . | TRBJ2-3 | TRBV18 | TRBD1 | CASSPGQGVTDTQYF | TGTGCCAGCTCACCGGGACAGGGAGTAACAGATACGCAGTATTTT
12 | once | TRBJ2-2 | TRBV7-9 | TRBD1 | CASSLRTGKLFF | TGTGCCAGCAGCTTAAGGACAGGAAAGCTGTTTTTT
15 | . | TRBJ2-7 | TRBV9 | TRBD1 | CASSPQGQTHYEQYF | TGTGCCAGCAGCCCTCAGGGACAGACCCACTACGAGCAGTACTTC
14 | . | TRBJ2-7 | TRBV15 | . | CATSREGQHYEQYF | TGTGCCACCAGCAGAGAGGGGCAGCACTACGAGCAGTACTTC